Listed below are T cell receptor beta chains from one sample, sequenced in a study of cytomegalovirus exposure and HLA in healthy donors. Repertoires were generated with immunoSEQ multiplex PCR, while TCRdb's copy carries only in-frame clones and drops some. This sample carries about 170,000 clones, approximately 84% of them seen once, and the ten largest clones take 2.5%. The sequenced material came from PBMCs. The receptors originated from a man younger than 40 in good health and CMV-seropositive. CDR3s include the opening cysteine and the closing phenylalanine or tryptophan. The order of the fields is J gene, V gene, clone size, D gene, CDR3 DNA, CDR3 protein. D genes are given only for firm matches. Clone size is stated in some rows and not others, as once, few, many or a class when expanded.

J gene: TRBJ1-2; V gene: TRBV6-6; clone size: NA; D gene: TRBD1; CDR3 DNA: TGTGCCAGCAGACCCCCGGGACAGGGCAACTATGGCTACACCTTC; CDR3 protein: CASRPPGQGNYGYTF
J gene: TRBJ1-1; V gene: TRBV4-2; clone size: NA; D gene: TRBD1; CDR3 DNA: TGTGCCAGCATCGGGACAGGGGGCACTGAAGCTTTCTTT; CDR3 protein: CASIGTGGTEAFF
J gene: TRBJ2-1; V gene: TRBV5-1; clone size: NA; D gene: TRBD1; CDR3 DNA: TGCGCCAGCAGCCGGACAGGGGAGTACAATGAGCAGTTCTTC; CDR3 protein: CASSRTGEYNEQFF
J gene: TRBJ1-1; V gene: TRBV10-3; clone size: NA; D gene: NA; CDR3 DNA: TGTGCCATCCGCGGGGTCCAGGGAGTTTCGCAGGACACTGAAGCTTTCTTT; CDR3 protein: CAIRGVQGVSQDTEAFF
J gene: TRBJ2-2; V gene: TRBV5-6; clone size: NA; D gene: TRBD2; CDR3 DNA: TGTGCCAGCAGCGCGGGACTAGGGAACGCCGGGGAGCTGTTTTTT; CDR3 protein: CASSAGLGNAGELFF
J gene: TRBJ2-7; V gene: TRBV19; clone size: once; D gene: NA; CDR3 DNA: TGTGCCAGTAGTATTTATCCAGGGAACATCCACGAGCAGTACTTC; CDR3 protein: CASSIYPGNIHEQYF
J gene: TRBJ2-5; V gene: TRBV28; clone size: NA; D gene: TRBD2; CDR3 DNA: TGTGCCAGCAGACGACTAGCGGGAGGTCAAGAGACCCAGTACTTC; CDR3 protein: CASRRLAGGQETQYF
J gene: TRBJ1-3; V gene: TRBV29-1; clone size: NA; D gene: TRBD1; CDR3 DNA: TGCAGCGTTGAAGATAGGACAGGGTCCAAAGGAAACACCATATATTTT; CDR3 protein: CSVEDRTGSKGNTIYF
J gene: TRBJ2-7; V gene: TRBV9; clone size: NA; D gene: TRBD1; CDR3 DNA: TGTGCCAGCAGCCCGACCGACAGGGTATACGAGCAGTACTTC; CDR3 protein: CASSPTDRVYEQYF
J gene: TRBJ1-1; V gene: TRBV5-1; clone size: once; D gene: TRBD1; CDR3 DNA: TGCGCCAGCAGCCCGCGGACAGGGGGCGTGGACACTGAAGCTTTCTTT; CDR3 protein: CASSPRTGGVDTEAFF
J gene: TRBJ2-3; V gene: TRBV27; clone size: NA; D gene: NA; CDR3 DNA: TGTGCCAGCAGTACCCCCGGAGCCGAAAGCACAGATACGCAGTATTTT; CDR3 protein: CASSTPGAESTDTQYF
J gene: TRBJ1-2; V gene: TRBV29-1; clone size: many; D gene: TRBD1; CDR3 DNA: TGCAGCGTTGAAGCCAGGGGGAACTATGGCTACACCTTC; CDR3 protein: CSVEARGNYGYTF
J gene: TRBJ2-5; V gene: TRBV11-2; clone size: NA; D gene: NA; CDR3 DNA: TGTGCCAGCAGCTCAGGGTCGGAGACCCAGTACTTC; CDR3 protein: CASSSGSETQYF
J gene: TRBJ1-5; V gene: TRBV29-1; clone size: NA; D gene: NA; CDR3 DNA: TGCAGCGTTGGCCAGGGCAATCAGCCCCAGCATTTT; CDR3 protein: CSVGQGNQPQHF
J gene: TRBJ2-1; V gene: TRBV13; clone size: NA; D gene: NA; CDR3 DNA: TGTGCCAGCAGCCCCCTACTTCGCTCCTACAATGAGCAGTTCTTC; CDR3 protein: CASSPLLRSYNEQFF
J gene: TRBJ2-5; V gene: TRBV7-9; clone size: NA; D gene: TRBD2; CDR3 DNA: TGTTCCAGCAGCTTAACCAGCGGGAGGGCCGGGGAGACCCAGTACTTC; CDR3 protein: CSSSLTSGRAGETQYF
J gene: TRBJ2-1; V gene: TRBV4-3; clone size: NA; D gene: TRBD2; CDR3 DNA: TGCGCCAGCAGCCCCCGACTAGCGGGATCGAACAATGAGCAGTTCTTC; CDR3 protein: CASSPRLAGSNNEQFF
J gene: TRBJ2-5; V gene: TRBV9; clone size: NA; D gene: NA; CDR3 DNA: TGTGCCAGCAGCCCTAGACTGGGGGGAGAGACCCAGTACTTC; CDR3 protein: CASSPRLGGETQYF
J gene: TRBJ2-7; V gene: TRBV5-1; clone size: NA; D gene: TRBD2; CDR3 DNA: TGCGCCAGCAGCTTGGCCGTCCTAGCGGGTAACTCCTACGAGCAGTACTTC; CDR3 protein: CASSLAVLAGNSYEQYF
J gene: TRBJ1-2; V gene: TRBV7-8; clone size: NA; D gene: NA; CDR3 DNA: TGTGCCAGCAGCTTCGGAGGGTATGGCTACACCTTC; CDR3 protein: CASSFGGYGYTF
J gene: TRBJ2-1; V gene: TRBV9; clone size: NA; D gene: TRBD2; CDR3 DNA: TGTGCCAGCAGCCGGCGGGGGTGGGCCTACAATGAGCAGTTCTTC; CDR3 protein: CASSRRGWAYNEQFF
J gene: TRBJ1-1; V gene: TRBV19; clone size: few; D gene: NA; CDR3 DNA: TGTGCCAGTAGTATGGCGGTGAACACTGAAGCTTTCTTT; CDR3 protein: CASSMAVNTEAFF
J gene: TRBJ2-2; V gene: TRBV9; clone size: once; D gene: NA; CDR3 DNA: TGTGCCAGCAGCTCCAGCATCTCCGGGGGGGAGCTGTTTTTT; CDR3 protein: CASSSSISGGELFF
J gene: TRBJ1-6; V gene: TRBV7-9; clone size: NA; D gene: TRBD1; CDR3 DNA: TGTGCCAGCAGCTCTTCCCCCGGGACAGTCGATTCACCCCTCCACTTT; CDR3 protein: CASSSSPGTVDSPLHF
J gene: TRBJ2-1; V gene: TRBV11-3; clone size: NA; D gene: NA; CDR3 DNA: TGTGCCAGCAGCTTAGAGTCCGCTAGGTATAACAATGAGCAGTTCTTC; CDR3 protein: CASSLESARYNNEQFF
J gene: TRBJ2-5; V gene: TRBV6-6; clone size: NA; D gene: NA; CDR3 DNA: TGTGCCAGCAGTCCTACCTGGCAGGTTCAAGAGACCCAGTACTTC; CDR3 protein: CASSPTWQVQETQYF
J gene: TRBJ1-1; V gene: TRBV6-5; clone size: NA; D gene: TRBD1; CDR3 DNA: TGTGCCAGCAGCCTACAGACAGGGGCCGACACTGAAGCTTTCTTT; CDR3 protein: CASSLQTGADTEAFF
J gene: TRBJ1-5; V gene: TRBV7-2; clone size: NA; D gene: NA; CDR3 DNA: TGTGCCAGCAGCTATTACGCGGGCCAGGGCAATCAGCCCCAGCATTTT; CDR3 protein: CASSYYAGQGNQPQHF